The 7 T cell receptor beta chains in this list originate from one sample, sequenced in a study of blood T cell repertoires in COVID-19. Generated by immunoSEQ multiplex PCR, the TCRdb table keeps only in-frame clones and is missing some. The data hold 300,000 to 350,000 clones, with over 80% observed a single time. Specimen: PBMCs or T cells enriched from blood (not recorded which). The receptors were gathered from a woman aged 18-29 years who had recovered from COVID-19.

DNA for the CDR3: TGTGCCAGCAGCTTAGCTAAAGGGGGCTGGGAGACCCAGTACTTC. Translating gives CASSLAKGGWETQYF. The chain couples TRBV7-2 to TRBJ2-5, with 7 bases aligning to TRBD1. This CDR3 region has 15 residues. Germline V gives CDR1 SGHTA, CDR2 FQGNSA. V shed 0 bases, J shed 5 bases, and the junction held 6 bases outside the gene matches. The whole variable domain, filled in from reference TRBV7-2 and TRBJ2-5, reads GAGVSQSPSNKVTEKGKDVELRCDPISGHTALYWYRQSLGQGLEFLIYFQGNSAPDKSGLPSDRFSAERTGGSVSTLTIQRTQQEDSAVYLCASSLAKGGWETQYFGPGTRLLVL.

This rearrangement joins TRBV24-1 to TRBJ2-2, with D possibly matching TRBD1 (5 bases). This CDR3 region has 17 residues. Germline CDR1 reads KGHDR; CDR2 reads SFDVKD. V lost 3 bases and J 4 bases, leaving 17 bases between the germline ends. This chain's CDR3 is CATSDHQVPRGTGELFF. In DNA form, the CDR3 reads TGTGCCACCAGTGATCACCAGGTTCCAAGGGGCACCGGGGAGCTGTTTTTT.

The V gene is TRBV7-2, the J gene TRBJ2-3; TRBD1 is a possible D gene (6 bases). CDR3 length equals 16 residues. Trimming pared 5 bases from V and 2 bases from J, leaving 17 bases between. Germline V lookup: CDR1 SGHTA, CDR2 FQGNSA. The CDR3 DNA reads as TGTGCCAGCAGCCTTGGGTCAGGGGCTTACACAGATACGCAGTATTTT. Translating it yields CASSLGSGAYTDTQYF.

The genes are TRBV19 and TRBJ1-1; 7 nucleotides align to TRBD1. CDR3 size: 14 residues. Germline CDR1 LNHDA, CDR2 SQIVND (reference sequence). The trim removed 6 bases at V and 3 bases at J, leaving 7 bases unmatched. CDR3 nucleotide sequence: TGTGCCAGTAGGGAAGGGGGCGCGTACACTGAAGCTTTCTTT. It is translated as CASREGGAYTEAFF.

The chain combines TRBV18 with TRBJ1-1; tentatively, D is TRBD1 (6 bases). CDR1 and CDR2 from the germline V gene are KGHSH and LQKENI. The CDR3 consists of 14 residues. The germline V and J ends were trimmed by 6 bases and 1 base, with 12 bases remaining between them. DNA for the CDR3: TGTGCCAGCTCCACAGGGCGAGGGAACACTGAAGCTTTCTTT. Protein: CASSTGRGNTEAFF.

The chain carries TRBV6-5 and TRBJ1-2; the D gene is possibly TRBD1 (5 bases). Germline V gives CDR1 MNHEY, CDR2 SVGAGI. This CDR3 spans 14 amino acids. Trimming left V 7 bases short and J 1 base short, with 13 bases between. The CDR3 nucleotides read TGTGCCAGCACCTCGGACACAGTTAACTATGGCTACACCTTC. It encodes CASTSDTVNYGYTF.

The chain has TRBV28 and TRBJ1-5, with 7 bases that match TRBD1. Trimming took 6 bases from V and 1 from J; bases not matched to a gene: 6. The germline gives CDR1 MDHEN, CDR2 SYDVKM. The CDR3 contains 15 residues. CDR3 DNA: TGTGCCAGCAGACGACAGGGTTACAGCAATCAGCCCCAGCATTTT. Protein sequence: CASRRQGYSNQPQHF.